Listed below are T cell receptor beta chains from one sample, sequenced in a study of molecular identifiers for immune sequencing clone quantification. Each CDR3 protein is one row after TCRdb ran MiXCR on the PCR reads. The data show 100,000 or so distinct CDR3 sequences, 36% seen once. Sequences were obtained from naive CD8+ T cells from blood, with Jurkat cell RNA spiked in. These receptors all come from a human donor in good health. Some libraries in this study had Jurkat cell RNA spiked in. Each CDR3 is given with its conserved first and last residue. The D gene is left open where the match is weak. Where a row states a size, it is once, few, many or the class of an expanded clone; other rows omit it.

V	J	D	size	CDR3	DNA
TRBV19	TRBJ2-7	NA	few	CASSLDWAPAYEQYF	TGTGCCAGTAGTTTAGATTGGGCACCGGCCTACGAGCAGTACTTC
TRBV10-2	TRBJ1-5	NA	NA	CASKGGGSNQPQHF	TGCGCCAGCAAGGGGGGAGGTAGCAATCAGCCCCAGCATTTT
TRBV13	TRBJ2-1	TRBD1	NA	CASSLSAGTGREQFF	TGTGCCAGCAGCTTAAGTGCCGGGACAGGGAGGGAGCAGTTCTTC
TRBV3-1	TRBJ2-3	TRBD1	few	CASSPTGVPSTDTQYF	TGTGCCAGCAGCCCGACAGGGGTCCCTAGCACAGATACGCAGTATTTT
TRBV11-2	TRBJ2-1	NA	NA	CASSLVAGPYNEQFF	TGTGCCAGCAGCTTAGTCGCCGGGCCCTACAATGAGCAGTTCTTC
TRBV20-1	TRBJ2-1	NA	once	CSALAARTYNEQFF	TGCAGTGCTTTAGCGGCCCGCACCTACAATGAGCAGTTCTTC
TRBV12-3/TRBV12-4	TRBJ1-4	TRBD1	many	CASSLEDRAGEKLFF	TGTGCCAGCAGTTTAGAAGACAGGGCGGGGGAAAAACTGTTTTTT
TRBV7-2	TRBJ2-5	NA	NA	CASSFSETQHF	TGTGCCAGCAGCTTCTCAGAGACCCAGCACTTC
TRBV27	TRBJ1-5	TRBD1	NA	CASSPGTGGSNQPQHF	TGTGCCAGCAGCCCGGGGACAGGGGGGAGCAATCAGCCCCAGCATTTT
TRBV5-3	TRBJ2-7	NA	NA	CASSSRGGRGEQYF	TGTGCCAGCAGCTCCCGGGGCGGCCGCGGAGAGCAGTACTTC
TRBV5-5	TRBJ2-1	TRBD1	NA	CVSSLAGQAYSYNEQFF	TGTGTCAGCAGCTTGGCGGGACAGGCATACTCCTACAATGAGCAGTTCTTC
TRBV6-1	TRBJ2-5	NA	NA	CASSVFWSTLEETQYF	TGTGCCAGCAGTGTGTTCTGGAGCACTCTAGAAGAGACCCAGTACTTC
TRBV7-9	TRBJ1-2	TRBD1	few	CASSLYTAGGSYGYTF	TGTGCCAGCAGCTTATATACGGCAGGGGGAAGTTATGGCTACACCTTC
TRBV10-3	TRBJ2-3	NA	few	CAIGMDTQYF	TGTGCCATCGGAATGGATACGCAGTATTTT
TRBV20-1	TRBJ2-7	NA	NA	CSASVGRTWEQYF	TGCAGTGCTAGTGTCGGGCGGACGTGGGAGCAGTACTTC
TRBV7-9	TRBJ2-7	TRBD1	many	CASSQGQVSYEQYF	TGTGCCAGCAGCCAGGGACAGGTCTCCTACGAGCAGTACTTC
TRBV3-1	TRBJ2-5	NA	few	CASSHQTPRARQETQYF	TGTGCCAGCAGCCACCAAACCCCGAGGGCTAGGCAAGAGACCCAGTACTTC
TRBV5-4	TRBJ1-3	TRBD1	NA	CASSLGRGGGNTIYF	TGTGCCAGCAGCTTGGGCAGGGGGGGAGGAAACACCATATATTTT
TRBV10-2	TRBJ1-5	NA	few	CASSTMASNQPQHF	TGCGCCAGCAGCACCATGGCTAGCAATCAGCCCCAGCATTTT
TRBV13	TRBJ2-4	TRBD2	NA	CASSPTGLAGGNIQYF	TGTGCCAGCAGCCCGACCGGGCTAGCGGGAGGAAACATTCAGTACTTC
TRBV7-2	TRBJ2-1	TRBD2	NA	CASSPLQLAGFMDEQFF	TGTGCCAGCAGCCCGCTCCAGTTAGCGGGATTTATGGATGAGCAGTTCTTC
TRBV6-5	TRBJ2-7	NA	NA	CASSYSLAGRLSGEQYF	TGTGCCAGCAGTTACTCTTTGGCAGGCCGCCTGTCGGGGGAGCAGTACTTC
TRBV29-1	TRBJ2-1	NA	NA	CSVGDAVDGWQFF	TGCAGCGTTGGAGATGCGGTAGACGGGTGGCAGTTCTTC
TRBV4-3	TRBJ2-1	NA	few	CASSQEDRAQLYNEQFF	TGCGCCAGCAGCCAAGAGGATCGGGCCCAACTATACAATGAGCAGTTCTTC
TRBV27	TRBJ1-1	NA	NA	CASSPPGRANTEAFF	TGTGCCAGCAGTCCACCTGGCAGGGCGAACACTGAAGCTTTCTTT
TRBV6-5	TRBJ2-3	TRBD1	NA	CASSRTGPYSNQPQYF	TGTGCCAGCAGCCGGACAGGGCCGTATAGCAATCAGCCCCAGTATTTT
TRBV3-1	TRBJ2-7	TRBD2	many	CASSPRSSGSSYEQYF	TGTGCCAGCAGCCCCCGGAGTAGCGGGAGCTCCTACGAGCAGTACTTC
TRBV7-9	TRBJ2-6	NA	NA	CASSKGGTDSSGANVLTF	TGTGCCAGCAGTAAGGGGGGGACCGATTCCTCTGGGGCCAACGTCCTGACTTTC
TRBV10-3	TRBJ2-2	TRBD1	few	CAIRDNRGRDTGELFF	TGTGCCATCAGGGATAACAGGGGGCGTGACACCGGGGAGCTGTTTTTT
TRBV7-8	TRBJ2-2	NA	once	CASSPRVGNTGERFF	TGTGCCAGCAGCCCCCGGGTGGGGAACACCGGGGAGCGGTTTTTT
TRBV5-6	TRBJ2-5	NA	NA	CASSLVSGDETQYF	TGTGCCAGCAGCTTGGTTTCAGGGGACGAGACCCAGTACTTC
TRBV6-2/TRBV6-3	TRBJ2-3	NA	NA	CASSPSWGASGTDTQYF	TGTGCCAGCAGTCCTTCCTGGGGGGCAAGTGGCACAGATACGCAGTATTTT
TRBV29-1	TRBJ1-2	NA	NA	CSVDDPAALYGYTF	TGCAGCGTTGACGACCCCGCCGCACTCTATGGCTACACCTTC
TRBV7-2	TRBJ1-2	TRBD1	NA	CASSLVPDRGANDYGYTF	TGTGCCAGCAGCTTAGTCCCGGACAGGGGGGCTAATGACTATGGCTACACCTTC
TRBV5-4	TRBJ1-1	NA	NA	CASSFPGSSEAFF	TGTGCCAGCAGCTTTCCGGGGAGCTCTGAAGCTTTCTTT
TRBV19	TRBJ2-7	NA	NA	CASSPTAGSYEQYF	TGTGCCAGTAGTCCAACCGCAGGGTCCTACGAGCAGTACTTC
TRBV28	TRBJ2-1	NA	many	CASRTKYNEQFF	TGTGCCAGCAGGACCAAGTACAATGAGCAGTTCTTC
TRBV9	TRBJ1-6	NA	NA	CASRSYAGPLHF	TGTGCCAGCAGATCTTATGCGGGACCCCTCCACTTT
TRBV27	TRBJ2-5	NA	NA	CASSAWTEQETQYF	TGTGCCAGCAGTGCGTGGACGGAACAAGAGACCCAGTACTTC
TRBV27	TRBJ2-1	NA	once	CASSWALGDNEQFF	TGTGCCAGCAGTTGGGCCCTTGGAGACAATGAGCAGTTCTTC
TRBV9	TRBJ2-2	TRBD2	once	CASGPWTSGPLNTGELFF	TGTGCCAGCGGCCCCTGGACTAGCGGGCCACTGAACACCGGGGAGCTGTTTTTT
TRBV27	TRBJ2-7	TRBD2	NA	CASGHYRASGRYEQYF	TGTGCCAGCGGCCACTATCGGGCTAGCGGGAGGTACGAGCAGTACTTC
TRBV7-6	TRBJ2-2	TRBD1	many	CASSSSPGQGWSGELFF	TGTGCCAGCAGCTCCTCCCCGGGACAGGGATGGTCCGGGGAGCTGTTTTTT
TRBV7-9	TRBJ1-5	TRBD1	many	CASSLGQGVRDQPQHF	TGTGCCAGCAGCTTAGGCCAGGGGGTGAGGGATCAGCCCCAGCATTTT
TRBV28	TRBJ2-3	NA	many	CASTPPSRSTDTQYF	TGTGCCAGCACCCCTCCCTCGAGGAGCACAGATACGCAGTATTTT
TRBV7-6	TRBJ2-7	TRBD1	NA	CANSRDSSYEQYF	TGTGCCAACAGCCGGGACAGTTCCTACGAGCAGTACTTC
TRBV27	TRBJ2-1	TRBD1	NA	CASKGTGGFNEQFF	TGTGCCAGCAAAGGGACAGGGGGCTTCAATGAGCAGTTCTTC
TRBV5-6	TRBJ1-1	NA	many	CASSLGDTEAFF	TGTGCCAGCAGCTTAGGAGACACTGAAGCTTTCTTT
TRBV7-2	TRBJ2-1	NA	few	CASSPWTASSYNEQFF	TGTGCCAGCAGCCCGTGGACCGCAAGCTCCTACAATGAGCAGTTCTTC
TRBV12-3/TRBV12-4	TRBJ1-4	NA	NA	CASRFGAGDNEKLFF	TGTGCCAGCAGGTTCGGGGCCGGAGATAATGAAAAACTGTTTTTT
TRBV6-6	TRBJ2-3	NA	few	CASRPGASGPKDTQYF	TGTGCCAGCAGACCCGGGGCCTCGGGGCCAAAGGATACGCAGTATTTT
TRBV28	TRBJ2-4	TRBD2	NA	CASSLGAGRRLAGGIQYIQYF	TGTGCCAGCAGTTTGGGGGCAGGGAGAAGACTAGCGGGAGGGATCCAATACATTCAGTACTTC
TRBV28	TRBJ1-1	NA	NA	CASSEEGEAFF	TGTGCCAGCAGTGAGGAGGGAGAAGCTTTCTTT
TRBV13	TRBJ2-7	TRBD1	NA	CASSPGTGGSYEQHF	TGTGCCAGCAGCCCGGGGACAGGGGGCTCCTACGAGCAGCACTTC
TRBV4-2	TRBJ1-2	NA	NA	CASSQGGLDGYTF	TGTGCCAGCAGCCAAGGGGGGTTGGATGGCTACACCTTC
TRBV7-9	TRBJ2-2	NA	once	CPSSSVAGDTGELFF	TGTCCCAGCAGCTCGGTGGCAGGGGATACCGGGGAGCTGTTTTTT
TRBV11-2	TRBJ2-7	NA	NA	CASSLDGLFYNEQYF	TGTGCCAGCAGCTTAGATGGGCTATTCTACAATGAGCAGTACTTC
TRBV4-3	TRBJ2-3	TRBD2	NA	CASSQNSGLAGTNTITDTQYF	TGCGCCAGCAGCCAAAATTCTGGACTAGCGGGAACCAACACGATCACAGATACGCAGTATTTT
TRBV7-6	TRBJ1-1	NA	few	CASSLGGGGAFF	TGTGCCAGCAGCTTAGGTGGGGGGGGAGCTTTCTTT